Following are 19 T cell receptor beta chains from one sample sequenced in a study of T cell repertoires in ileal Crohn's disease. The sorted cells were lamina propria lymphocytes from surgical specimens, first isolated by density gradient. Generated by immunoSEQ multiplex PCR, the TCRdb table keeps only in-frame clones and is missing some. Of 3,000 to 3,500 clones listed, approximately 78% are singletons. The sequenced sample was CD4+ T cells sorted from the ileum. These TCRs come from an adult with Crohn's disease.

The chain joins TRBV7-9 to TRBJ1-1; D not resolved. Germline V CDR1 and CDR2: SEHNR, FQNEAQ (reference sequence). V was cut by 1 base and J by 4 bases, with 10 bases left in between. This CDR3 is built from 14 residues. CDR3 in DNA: TGTGCCAGCAGCTTAGATCCCGGAGGCACTGAAGCTTTCTTT. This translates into CASSLDPGGTEAFF.

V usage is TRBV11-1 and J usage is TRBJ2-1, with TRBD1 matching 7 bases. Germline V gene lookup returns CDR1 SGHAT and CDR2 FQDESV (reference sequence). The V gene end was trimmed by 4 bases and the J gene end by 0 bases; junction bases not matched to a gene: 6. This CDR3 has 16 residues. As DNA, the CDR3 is TGTGCCAGCAGCTCCAACCGGGACAGCTCCTACAATGAGCAGTTCTTC. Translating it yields CASSSNRDSSYNEQFF.

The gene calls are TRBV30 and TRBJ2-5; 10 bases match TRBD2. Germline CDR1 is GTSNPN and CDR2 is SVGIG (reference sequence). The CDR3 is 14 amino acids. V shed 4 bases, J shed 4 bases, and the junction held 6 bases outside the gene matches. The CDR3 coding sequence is TGTGCCTGGAATCAGCGGGGGGGCGGAGAGACCCAGTACTTC. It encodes CAWNQRGGGETQYF.

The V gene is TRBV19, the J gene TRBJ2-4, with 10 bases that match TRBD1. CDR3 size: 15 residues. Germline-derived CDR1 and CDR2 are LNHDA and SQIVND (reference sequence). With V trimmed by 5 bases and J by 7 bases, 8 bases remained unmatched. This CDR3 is CASSSGTGVRNIQYF. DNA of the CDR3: TGTGCCAGTAGTTCCGGGACAGGGGTTCGGAACATTCAGTACTTC.

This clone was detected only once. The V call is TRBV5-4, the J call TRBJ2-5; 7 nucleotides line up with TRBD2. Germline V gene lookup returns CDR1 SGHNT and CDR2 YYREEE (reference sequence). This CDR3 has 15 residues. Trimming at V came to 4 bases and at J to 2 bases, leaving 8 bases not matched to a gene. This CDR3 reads CASSLRLANQETQYF. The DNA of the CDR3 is TGTGCCAGCAGCCTACGACTAGCAAATCAAGAGACCCAGTACTTC.

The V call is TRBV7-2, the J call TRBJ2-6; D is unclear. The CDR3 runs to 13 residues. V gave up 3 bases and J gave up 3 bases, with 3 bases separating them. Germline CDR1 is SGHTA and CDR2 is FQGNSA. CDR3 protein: CASSFYGANVLTF. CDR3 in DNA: TGTGCCAGCAGCTTCTATGGGGCCAACGTCCTGACTTTC.

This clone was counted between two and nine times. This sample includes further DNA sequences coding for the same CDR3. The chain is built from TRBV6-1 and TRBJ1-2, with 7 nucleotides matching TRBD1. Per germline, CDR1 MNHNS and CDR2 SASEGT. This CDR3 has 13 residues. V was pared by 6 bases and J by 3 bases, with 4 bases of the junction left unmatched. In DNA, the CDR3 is TGTGCCAGCAGGGTGGGACAGTACTATGGCTACACCTTC. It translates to CASRVGQYYGYTF.

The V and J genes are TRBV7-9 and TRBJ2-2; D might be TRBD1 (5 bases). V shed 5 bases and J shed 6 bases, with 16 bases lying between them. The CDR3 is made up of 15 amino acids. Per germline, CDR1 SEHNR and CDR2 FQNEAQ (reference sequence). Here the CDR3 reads CASSADRDWAGELFF. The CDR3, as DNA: TGTGCCAGCAGCGCAGACAGAGACTGGGCCGGGGAGCTGTTTTTT.

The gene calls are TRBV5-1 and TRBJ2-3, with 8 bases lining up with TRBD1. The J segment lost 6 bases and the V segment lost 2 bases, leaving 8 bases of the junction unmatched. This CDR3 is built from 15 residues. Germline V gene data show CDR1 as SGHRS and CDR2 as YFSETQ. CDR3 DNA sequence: TGCGCCAGCAGCTTTAGGACAGGGAGAGTCGATACGCAGTATTTT. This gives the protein CASSFRTGRVDTQYF.

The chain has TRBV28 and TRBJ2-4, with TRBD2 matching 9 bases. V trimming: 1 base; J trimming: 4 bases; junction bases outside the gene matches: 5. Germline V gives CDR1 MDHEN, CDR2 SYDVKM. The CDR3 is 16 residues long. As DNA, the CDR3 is TGTGCCAGCAGTTTATTGGGAGCGGGGGGTAAAAACATTCAGTACTTC. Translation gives CASSLLGAGGKNIQYF. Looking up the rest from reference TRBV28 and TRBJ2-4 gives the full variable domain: DVKVTQSSRYLVKRTGEKVFLECVQDMDHENMFWYRQDPGLGLRLIYFSYDVKMKEKGDIPEGYSVSREKKERFSLILESASTNQTSMYLCASSLLGAGGKNIQYFGAGTRLSVL.

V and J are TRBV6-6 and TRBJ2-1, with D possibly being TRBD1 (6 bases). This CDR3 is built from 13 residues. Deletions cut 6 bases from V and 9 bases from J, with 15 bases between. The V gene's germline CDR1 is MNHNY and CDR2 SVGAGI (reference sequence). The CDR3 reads CASSPAGAIEQFF. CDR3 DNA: TGTGCCAGCAGCCCGGCAGGGGCCATTGAGCAGTTCTTC.

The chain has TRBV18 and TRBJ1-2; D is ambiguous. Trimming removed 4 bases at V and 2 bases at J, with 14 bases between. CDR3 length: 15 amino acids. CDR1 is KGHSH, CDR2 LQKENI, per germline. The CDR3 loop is CASSLTESHNYGYTF. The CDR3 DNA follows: TGTGCCAGCTCACTCACCGAAAGCCACAACTATGGCTACACCTTC. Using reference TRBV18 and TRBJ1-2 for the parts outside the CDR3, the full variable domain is NAGVMQNPRHLVRRRGQEARLRCSPMKGHSHVYWYRQLPEEGLKFMVYLQKENIIDESGMPKERFSAEFPKEGPSILRIQQVVRGDSAAYFCASSLTESHNYGYTFGSGTRLTVV.

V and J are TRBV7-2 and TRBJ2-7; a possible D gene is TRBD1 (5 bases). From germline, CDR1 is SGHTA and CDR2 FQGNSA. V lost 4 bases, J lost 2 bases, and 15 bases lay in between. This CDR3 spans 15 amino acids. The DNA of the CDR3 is TGTGCCAGCAGCTCTCAATGGGGCTCCACCTACGAGCAGTACTTC. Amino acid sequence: CASSSQWGSTYEQYF. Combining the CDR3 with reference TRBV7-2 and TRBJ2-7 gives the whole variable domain GAGVSQSPSNKVTEKGKDVELRCDPISGHTALYWYRQSLGQGLEFLIYFQGNSAPDKSGLPSDRFSAERTGGSVSTLTIQRTQQEDSAVYLCASSSQWGSTYEQYFGPGTRLTVT.

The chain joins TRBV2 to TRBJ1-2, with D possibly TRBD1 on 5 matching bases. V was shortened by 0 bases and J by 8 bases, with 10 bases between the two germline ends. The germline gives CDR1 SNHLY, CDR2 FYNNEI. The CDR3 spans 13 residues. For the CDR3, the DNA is TGTGCCAGCAGTGAAGCGGAGGGGCGAGGCTACACCTTC. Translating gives CASSEAEGRGYTF.

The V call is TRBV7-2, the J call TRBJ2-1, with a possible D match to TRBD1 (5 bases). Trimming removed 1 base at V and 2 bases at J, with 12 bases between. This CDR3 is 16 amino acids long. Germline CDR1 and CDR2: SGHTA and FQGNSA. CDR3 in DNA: TGTGCCAGCAGCTTAGTACAGGTCCGTCCCTACAATGAGCAGTTCTTC. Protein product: CASSLVQVRPYNEQFF.

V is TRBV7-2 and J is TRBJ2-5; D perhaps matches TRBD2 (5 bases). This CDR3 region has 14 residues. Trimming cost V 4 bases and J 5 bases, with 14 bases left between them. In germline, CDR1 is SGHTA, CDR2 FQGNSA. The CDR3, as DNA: TGTGCCAGCAGCTCATGGACTGTCGTGGAGACCCAGTACTTC. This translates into CASSSWTVVETQYF.

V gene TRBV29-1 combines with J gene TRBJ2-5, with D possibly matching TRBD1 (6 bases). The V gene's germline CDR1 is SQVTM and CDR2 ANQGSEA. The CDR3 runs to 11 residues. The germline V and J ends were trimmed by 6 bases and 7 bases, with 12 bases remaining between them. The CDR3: CSVPTGGTQYF. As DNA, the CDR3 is TGCAGCGTCCCGACAGGTGGGACCCAGTACTTC.

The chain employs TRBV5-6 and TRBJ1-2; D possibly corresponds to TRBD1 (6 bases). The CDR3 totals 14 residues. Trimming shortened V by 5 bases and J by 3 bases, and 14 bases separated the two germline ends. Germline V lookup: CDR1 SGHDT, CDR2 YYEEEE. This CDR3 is CASSPGGADYGYTF. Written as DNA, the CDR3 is TGTGCCAGCAGTCCCGGGGGGGCGGACTATGGCTACACCTTC.

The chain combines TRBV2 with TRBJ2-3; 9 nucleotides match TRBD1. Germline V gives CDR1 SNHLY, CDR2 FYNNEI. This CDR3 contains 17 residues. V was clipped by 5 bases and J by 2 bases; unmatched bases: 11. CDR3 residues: CASSRQGDGRPTDTQYF. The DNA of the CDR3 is TGTGCCAGCAGTCGACAGGGGGACGGGAGACCCACAGATACGCAGTATTTT.